This T cell receptor beta chain was captured by sequencing in a study of blood T cells in healthy people across ages. With a J-beta primer mix and a sample-barcoded 5' primer, a second PCR ran about 6 to 11 cycles. TCRdb fed the 5' RACE reads into MiXCR, producing one record per CDR3 protein. The sample comprises about 1.4 million distinct CDR3 sequences, around 59% of which are singletons, and about 6.7% rests with the top ten. Per the germline V gene, CDR1 is MGHRA and CDR2 is YSYEKL. CDR3 length: 15 residues. V lost 4 bases to trimming and J lost 6 bases; unmatched junction nucleotides: 10. The clonotype originates from a man aged 18 to 29 in good health. V and J are TRBV4-1 and TRBJ1-2, with TRBD1 identical over 8 bases. Input material: blood. CDR3 sequence: CASSPQYGQGHGYTF. CDR3 bases: TGCGCCAGCAGCCCCCAGTACGGACAGGGCCATGGCTACACCTTC.